Listed below are T cell receptor beta chains from one sample, sequenced in a study of OX40 agonist ivuxolimab in advanced cancers. TCRdb's table, derived via immunoSEQ multiplex PCR, lists solely in-frame clones and lacks some. The sample consists of roughly 76,000 clones, around nine tenths of them appearing once. Source: CD4+ or CD8+ T cells sorted from blood, taken in a trial of the OX40 agonist ivuxolimab. Source of these receptors: an adult with an advanced solid tumor such as melanoma, head and neck, liver or kidney cancer. Each CDR3 is given with its conserved first and last residue. The D gene is left open where the match is weak. A row's size may be missing; if present it is once, few, many or a size class.

D,J,V,size,CDR3,DNA
TRBD2,TRBJ2-3,TRBV7-6,NA,CASSLGGFPDTQYF,TGTGCCAGCAGCTTGGGGGGGTTCCCGGATACGCAGTATTTT
TRBD2,TRBJ2-7,TRBV11-2,NA,CASRGDTGREAYEQYF,TGTGCCAGCAGGGGGGATACTGGTCGGGAGGCCTACGAGCAGTACTTC
NA,TRBJ1-2,TRBV30,once,CAWSASGGNYGYTF,TGTGCCTGGAGTGCCTCAGGTGGGAACTATGGCTACACCTTC
TRBD2,TRBJ2-1,TRBV30,NA,CAWSEGGGMNEQFF,TGTGCCTGGAGTGAAGGCGGGGGGATGAATGAGCAGTTCTTC
NA,TRBJ1-2,TRBV11-2,NA,CASSLEAGTQDNYGYTF,TGTGCCAGCAGCTTAGAAGCCGGGACACAAGACAACTATGGCTACACCTTC
NA,TRBJ1-1,TRBV5-1,NA,CASSPGQYTEAFF,TGCGCCAGCAGCCCCGGACAGTACACTGAAGCTTTCTTT
TRBD1,TRBJ1-5,TRBV19,NA,CASSIRSGGTEQHF,TGTGCCAGTAGTATACGTTCTGGAGGGACAGAGCAGCATTTT
TRBD2,TRBJ2-1,TRBV4-2,NA,CASSQGQRGGTNEQFF,TGTGCCAGCAGCCAAGGGCAGCGGGGGGGCACCAATGAGCAGTTCTTC
NA,TRBJ2-1,TRBV27,NA,CASRDMGGTSSYNEQFF,TGTGCCAGCAGGGATATGGGCGGAACTAGCTCCTACAATGAGCAGTTCTTC
NA,TRBJ2-7,TRBV7-9,NA,CASSSQGTYEQYF,TGTGCCAGCAGCTCACAGGGAACCTACGAGCAGTACTTC
TRBD2,TRBJ2-7,TRBV5-4,NA,CASSFHEGASGTENPYEQYF,TGTGCCAGCAGCTTTCATGAGGGGGCTAGCGGGACGGAAAACCCCTACGAGCAGTACTTC
NA,TRBJ2-1,TRBV5-5,NA,CASNIYNEQFF,TGTGCCAGCAACATTTACAATGAGCAGTTCTTC
NA,TRBJ2-3,TRBV29-1,NA,CSAQQDTQYF,TGCAGCGCCCAACAAGATACGCAGTATTTT
NA,TRBJ2-7,TRBV5-6,NA,CASSLALSGYEQYF,TGTGCCAGCAGCTTGGCCCTAAGCGGCTACGAGCAGTACTTC
NA,TRBJ2-7,TRBV4-3,once,CASSQNVGYWHEQYF,TGCGCCAGCAGCCAGAACGTAGGGTACTGGCACGAGCAGTACTTC
TRBD2,TRBJ2-5,TRBV9,NA,CASSERGLGPQETQYF,TGTGCCAGCAGCGAGAGGGGACTAGGGCCTCAAGAGACCCAGTACTTC
NA,TRBJ2-1,TRBV19,NA,CASSIFEGGNEQFF,TGTGCCAGTAGTATTTTTGAAGGGGGCAATGAGCAGTTCTTC
NA,TRBJ1-2,TRBV29-1,NA,CSVEHTEWTYGYTF,TGCAGCGTTGAACATACGGAGTGGACCTATGGCTACACCTTC
TRBD1,TRBJ1-3,TRBV15,NA,CATSPLGQGVPSSGNTIYF,TGTGCCACCAGTCCGCTGGGGCAGGGGGTACCGAGCTCTGGAAACACCATATATTTT
NA,TRBJ2-7,TRBV7-9,NA,CASSRTPIHEQYF,TGTGCCAGCAGCCGAACACCCATCCACGAGCAGTACTTC
NA,TRBJ1-2,TRBV6-5,NA,CASSVEVNYGYTF,TGTGCCAGCTCTGTCGAGGTTAACTATGGCTACACCTTC
TRBD1,TRBJ2-7,TRBV14,NA,CASSYGTGWEQYF,TGTGCCAGCAGTTACGGGACAGGGTGGGAGCAGTACTTC
NA,TRBJ2-1,TRBV6-5,NA,CASSYYLASSYNEQFF,TGTGCCAGCAGTTACTATCTAGCCAGCTCCTACAATGAGCAGTTCTTC
NA,TRBJ2-3,TRBV7-9,NA,CASSLSTDTQYF,TGTGCCAGCAGCTTAAGCACAGATACGCAGTATTTT
NA,TRBJ2-3,TRBV6-1,NA,CASSEDPLYTDTQYF,TGTGCCAGCAGTGAAGATCCCCTTTACACAGATACGCAGTATTTT
NA,TRBJ2-3,TRBV30,NA,CAWNTGTSSTDTQYF,TGTGCCTGGAATACCGGGACATCTAGCACAGATACGCAGTATTTT
NA,TRBJ1-6,TRBV5-6,NA,CASSLDRGSPLHF,TGTGCCAGCAGCTTGGACCGGGGTTCACCCCTCCACTTT
NA,TRBJ2-2,TRBV29-1,NA,CSVRGPLFGGELFF,TGCAGCGTCCGAGGGCCACTTTTCGGCGGGGAGCTGTTTTTT
NA,TRBJ1-1,TRBV5-8,NA,CASSAGPPDTEAFF,TGTGCCAGCAGCGCAGGACCCCCTGACACTGAAGCTTTCTTT
NA,TRBJ1-3,TRBV9,NA,CASSAESNSGNTIYF,TGTGCCAGCAGCGCCGAGTCGAACTCTGGAAACACCATATATTTT
NA,TRBJ1-2,TRBV27,NA,CASSSMDGGYTF,TGTGCCAGCAGTTCCATGGACGGTGGCTACACCTTC
NA,TRBJ2-7,TRBV6-5,NA,CASSYGGPSYEQYF,TGTGCCAGCAGTTACGGGGGGCCGTCCTACGAGCAGTACTTC
NA,TRBJ1-1,TRBV28,once,CASSLQTLGTEAFF,TGTGCCAGCAGTCTTCAAACTTTGGGCACTGAAGCTTTCTTT
NA,TRBJ1-1,TRBV9,NA,CASSAGDHTEAFF,TGTGCCAGCAGCGCCGGGGACCACACTGAAGCTTTCTTT
NA,TRBJ2-2,TRBV7-9,NA,CASSPAELFF,TGTGCCAGCAGCCCCGCCGAGCTGTTTTTT
TRBD2,TRBJ2-2,TRBV7-2,NA,CASSLFGTSGRGELFF,TGTGCCAGCAGCTTATTCGGGACTAGCGGGAGAGGGGAGCTGTTTTTT
NA,TRBJ2-3,TRBV19,NA,CASSMLGDTQYF,TGTGCCAGTAGTATGCTGGGGGATACGCAGTATTTT
NA,TRBJ1-2,TRBV4-2,NA,CASSQERPVYGYTF,TGTGCCAGCAGCCAAGAGCGGCCAGTCTATGGCTACACCTTC
TRBD1,TRBJ1-4,TRBV25-1,once,CASSLSRAGGNEKLFF,TGTGCCAGCAGTCTTTCAAGAGCAGGGGGAAATGAAAAACTGTTTTTT
TRBD2,TRBJ2-5,TRBV9,NA,CASRRTSGRADGETQYF,TGTGCCAGCAGGAGGACTAGCGGGAGAGCTGACGGAGAGACCCAGTACTTC
NA,TRBJ2-7,TRBV7-2,NA,CASSFTGRWEQYF,TGTGCCAGCAGCTTTACGGGAAGATGGGAGCAGTACTTC
NA,TRBJ2-3,TRBV15,NA,CATSRVGGRADTQYF,TGTGCCACCAGCAGAGTGGGCGGCCGGGCGGATACGCAGTATTTT
NA,TRBJ2-7,TRBV29-1,few,CSVGGIYEQYF,TGCAGCGTTGGGGGGATCTACGAGCAGTACTTC
NA,TRBJ1-4,TRBV2,few,CASQSDLSGEKLFF,TGTGCCAGCCAGTCGGATTTGTCGGGGGAAAAACTGTTTTTT
NA,TRBJ1-1,TRBV7-9,NA,CASSLLAEAFF,TGTGCCAGCAGCTTATTGGCTGAAGCTTTCTTT